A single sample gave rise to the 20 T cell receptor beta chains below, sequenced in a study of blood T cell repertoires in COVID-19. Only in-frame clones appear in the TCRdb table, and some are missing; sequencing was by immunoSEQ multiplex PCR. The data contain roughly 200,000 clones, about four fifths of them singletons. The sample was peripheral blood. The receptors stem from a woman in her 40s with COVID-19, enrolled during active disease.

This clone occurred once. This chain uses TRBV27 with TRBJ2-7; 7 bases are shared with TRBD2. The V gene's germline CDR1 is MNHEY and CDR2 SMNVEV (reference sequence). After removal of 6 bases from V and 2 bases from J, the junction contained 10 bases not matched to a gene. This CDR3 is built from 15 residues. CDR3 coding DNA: TGTGCCAGCAGCCCCCGCGGCGGGAGAGCCTACGAGCAGTACTTC. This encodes CASSPRGGRAYEQYF.

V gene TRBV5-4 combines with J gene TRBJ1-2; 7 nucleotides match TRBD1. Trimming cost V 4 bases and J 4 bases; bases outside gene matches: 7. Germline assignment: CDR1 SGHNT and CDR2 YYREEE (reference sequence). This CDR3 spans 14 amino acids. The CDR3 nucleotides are TGTGCCAGCAGCCTGAACAGGGGCAGCTATGGCTACACCTTC. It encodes CASSLNRGSYGYTF. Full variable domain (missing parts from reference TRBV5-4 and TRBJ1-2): ETGVTQSPTHLIKTRGQQVTLRCSSQSGHNTVSWYQQALGQGPQFIFQYYREEENGRGNFPPRFSGLQFPNYSSELNVNALELDDSALYLCASSLNRGSYGYTFGSGTRLTVV.

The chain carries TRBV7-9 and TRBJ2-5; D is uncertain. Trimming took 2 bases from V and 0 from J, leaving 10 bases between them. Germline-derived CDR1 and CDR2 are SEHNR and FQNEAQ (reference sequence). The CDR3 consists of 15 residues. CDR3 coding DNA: TGTGCCAGCAGCTTACCTATTAGCTACCAAGAGACCCAGTACTTC. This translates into CASSLPISYQETQYF. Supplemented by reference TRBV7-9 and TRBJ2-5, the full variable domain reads DTGVSQNPRHKITKRGQNVTFRCDPISEHNRLYWYRQTLGQGPEFLTYFQNEAQLEKSRLLSDRFSAERPKGSFSTLEIQRTEQGDSAMYLCASSLPISYQETQYFGPGTRLLVL.

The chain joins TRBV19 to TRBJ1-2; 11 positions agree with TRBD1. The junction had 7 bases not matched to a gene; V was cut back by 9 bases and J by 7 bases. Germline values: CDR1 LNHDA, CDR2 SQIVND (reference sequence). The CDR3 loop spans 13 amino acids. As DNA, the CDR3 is TGTGCCAGCACCGGGACAGGGGGTTTTGGCTACACCTTC. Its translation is CASTGTGGFGYTF.

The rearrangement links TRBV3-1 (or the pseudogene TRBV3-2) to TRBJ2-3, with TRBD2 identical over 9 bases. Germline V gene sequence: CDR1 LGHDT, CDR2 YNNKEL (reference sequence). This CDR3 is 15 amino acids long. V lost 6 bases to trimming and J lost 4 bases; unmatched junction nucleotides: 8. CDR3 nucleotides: TGTGCCAGCAGTCAGGGACTAGCAGACGCAGATACGCAGTATTTT. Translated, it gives CASSQGLADADTQYF.

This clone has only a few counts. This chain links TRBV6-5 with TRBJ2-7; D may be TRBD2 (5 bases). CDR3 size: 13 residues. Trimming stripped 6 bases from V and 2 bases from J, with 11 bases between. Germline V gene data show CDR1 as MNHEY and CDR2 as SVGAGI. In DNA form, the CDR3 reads TGTGCCAGCAGACTCGACGGGACCTACGAGCAGTACTTC. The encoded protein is CASRLDGTYEQYF.

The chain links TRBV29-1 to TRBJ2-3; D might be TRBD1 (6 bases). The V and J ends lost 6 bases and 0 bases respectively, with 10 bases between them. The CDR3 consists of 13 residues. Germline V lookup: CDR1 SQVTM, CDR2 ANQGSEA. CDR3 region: CSVLQGSTDTQYF. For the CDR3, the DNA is TGCAGCGTGTTACAGGGTAGCACAGATACGCAGTATTTT.

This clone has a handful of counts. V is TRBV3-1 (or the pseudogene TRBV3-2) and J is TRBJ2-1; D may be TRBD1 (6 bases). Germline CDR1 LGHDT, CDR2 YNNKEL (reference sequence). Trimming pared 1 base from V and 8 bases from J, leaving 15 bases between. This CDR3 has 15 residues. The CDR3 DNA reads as TGTGCCAGCAGCCAAGTACAGGGACAAGGGGATGAGCAGTTCTTC. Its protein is CASSQVQGQGDEQFF.

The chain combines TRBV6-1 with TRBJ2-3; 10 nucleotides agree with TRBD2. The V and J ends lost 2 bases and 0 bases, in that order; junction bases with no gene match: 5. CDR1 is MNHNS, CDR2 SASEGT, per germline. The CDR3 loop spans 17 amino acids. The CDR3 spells CASSETGLAASTDTQYF. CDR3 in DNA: TGTGCCAGCAGTGAAACCGGACTAGCGGCTAGCACAGATACGCAGTATTTT.

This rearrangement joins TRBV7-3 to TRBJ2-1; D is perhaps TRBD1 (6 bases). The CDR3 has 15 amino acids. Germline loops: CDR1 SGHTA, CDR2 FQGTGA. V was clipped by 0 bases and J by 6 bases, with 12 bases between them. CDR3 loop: CASSLTTTGTNEQFF. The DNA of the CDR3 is TGTGCCAGCAGCTTAACCACCACAGGGACCAATGAGCAGTTCTTC.

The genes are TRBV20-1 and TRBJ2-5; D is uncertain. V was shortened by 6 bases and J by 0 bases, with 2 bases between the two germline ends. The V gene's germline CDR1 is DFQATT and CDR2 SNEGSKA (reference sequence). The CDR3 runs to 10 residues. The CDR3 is CSANQETQYF. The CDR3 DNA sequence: TGCAGTGCCAACCAAGAGACCCAGTACTTC.

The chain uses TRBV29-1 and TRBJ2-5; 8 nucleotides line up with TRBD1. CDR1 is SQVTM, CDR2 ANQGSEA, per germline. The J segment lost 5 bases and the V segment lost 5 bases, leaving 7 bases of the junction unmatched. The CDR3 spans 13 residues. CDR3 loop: CSVRQGSAETQYF. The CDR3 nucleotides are TGCAGCGTTCGACAGGGGAGTGCTGAGACCCAGTACTTC. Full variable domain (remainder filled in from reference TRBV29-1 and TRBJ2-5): SAVISQKPSRDICQRGTSLTIQCQVDSQVTMMFWYRQQPGQSLTLIATANQGSEATYESGFVIDKFPISRPNLTFSTLTVSNMSPEDSSIYLCSVRQGSAETQYFGPGTRLLVL.

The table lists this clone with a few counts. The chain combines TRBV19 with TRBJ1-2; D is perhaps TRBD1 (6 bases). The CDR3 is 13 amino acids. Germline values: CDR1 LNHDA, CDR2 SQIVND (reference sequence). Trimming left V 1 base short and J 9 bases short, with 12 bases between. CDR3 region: CASSIAQGDRYTF. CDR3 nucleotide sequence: TGTGCCAGTAGTATAGCACAGGGAGATCGCTACACCTTC.

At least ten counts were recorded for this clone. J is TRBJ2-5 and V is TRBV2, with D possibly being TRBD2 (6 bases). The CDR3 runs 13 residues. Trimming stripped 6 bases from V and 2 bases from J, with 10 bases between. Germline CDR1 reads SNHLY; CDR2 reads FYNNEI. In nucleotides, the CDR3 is TGTGCCAGCAGCCAGGAGGGACAAGAGACCCAGTACTTC. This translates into CASSQEGQETQYF.

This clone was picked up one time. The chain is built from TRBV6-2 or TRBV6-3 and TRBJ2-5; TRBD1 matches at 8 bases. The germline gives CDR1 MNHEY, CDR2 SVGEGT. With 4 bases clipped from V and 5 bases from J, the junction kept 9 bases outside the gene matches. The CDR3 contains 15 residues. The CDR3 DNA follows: TGTGCCAGCAGTTTACTCAGGGGGCTGGGGGAGACCCAGTACTTC. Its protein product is CASSLLRGLGETQYF.

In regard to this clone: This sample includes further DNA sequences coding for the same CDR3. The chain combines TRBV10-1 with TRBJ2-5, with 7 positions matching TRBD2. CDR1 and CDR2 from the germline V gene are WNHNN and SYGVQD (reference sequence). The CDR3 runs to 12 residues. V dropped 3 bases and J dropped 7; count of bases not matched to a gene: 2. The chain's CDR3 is CASSDPGGTQYF. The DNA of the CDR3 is TGCGCCAGCAGTGACCCGGGGGGGACCCAGTACTTC.

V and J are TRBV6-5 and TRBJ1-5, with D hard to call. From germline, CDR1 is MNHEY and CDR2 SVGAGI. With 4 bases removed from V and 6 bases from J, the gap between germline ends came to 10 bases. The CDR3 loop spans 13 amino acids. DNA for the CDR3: TGTGCCAGCAGTTCTTACGGGAGTCAGCCCCAGCATTTT. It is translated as CASSSYGSQPQHF.

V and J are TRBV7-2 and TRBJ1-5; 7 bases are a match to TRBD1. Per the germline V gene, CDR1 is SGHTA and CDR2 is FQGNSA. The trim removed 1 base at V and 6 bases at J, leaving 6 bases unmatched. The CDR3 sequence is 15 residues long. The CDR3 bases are TGTGCCAGCAGCTTAGACGGAACAGGGGCTCAGCCCCAGCATTTT. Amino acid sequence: CASSLDGTGAQPQHF. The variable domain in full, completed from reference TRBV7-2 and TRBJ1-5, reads GAGVSQSPSNKVTEKGKDVELRCDPISGHTALYWYRQSLGQGLEFLIYFQGNSAPDKSGLPSDRFSAERTGGSVSTLTIQRTQQEDSAVYLCASSLDGTGAQPQHFGDGTRLSIL.

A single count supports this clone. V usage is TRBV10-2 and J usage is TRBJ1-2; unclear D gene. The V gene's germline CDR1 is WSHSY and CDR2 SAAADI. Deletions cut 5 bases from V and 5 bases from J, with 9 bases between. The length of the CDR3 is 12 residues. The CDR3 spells CASSNRRYGYTF. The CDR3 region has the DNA TGCGCCAGCAGTAACCGGAGGTATGGCTACACCTTC.

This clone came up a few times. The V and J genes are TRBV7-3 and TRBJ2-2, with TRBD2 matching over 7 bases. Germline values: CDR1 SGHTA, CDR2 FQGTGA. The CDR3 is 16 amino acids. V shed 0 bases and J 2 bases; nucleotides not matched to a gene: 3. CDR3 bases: TGTGCCAGCAGCTTAACGGGCGGGGGAAACACCGGGGAGCTGTTTTTT. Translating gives CASSLTGGGNTGELFF.